This T cell receptor beta chain was profiled in a study of blood T cell repertoires in COVID-19. Study context: Researchers got acute and convalescent COVID-19 samples from the United States, Italy and Spain. In each case, the material was cDNA or gDNA derived from T cells, B-cell-depleted T cells, or PBMCs.

The germline V gene has CDR1 SGHRS and CDR2 YFSETQ. The junction had 2 bases not matched to a gene; V was cut back by 0 bases and J by 9 bases. This CDR3 is built from 13 residues. The authors' processing: Counts of nucleated cells, estimated from reference gene primer amplification, were obtained. Sequencing used immunoSEQ multiplex PCR; TCRdb keeps in-frame clones, though not all of them. V, J and clone size reflect that table, while D and trimming were determined from the DNA. The table includes about 170,000 clones, 83% detected once. Sequences were obtained from peripheral blood. This sequence was found in an elderly woman with acute or convalescent COVID-19. The gene calls are TRBV5-1 and TRBJ1-1, with TRBD1 identical over 10 bases. In nucleotides, the CDR3 is TGCGCCAGCAGCTTGGAGGGACAGGGGAAAGCTTTCTTT. Amino acids: CASSLEGQGKAFF. The full variable domain, rest sourced from reference TRBV5-1 and TRBJ1-1, is KAGVTQTPRYLIKTRGQQVTLSCSPISGHRSVSWYQQTPGQGLQFLFEYFSETQRNKGNFPGRFSGRQFSNSRSEMNVSTLELGDSALYLCASSLEGQGKAFFGQGTRLTVV.